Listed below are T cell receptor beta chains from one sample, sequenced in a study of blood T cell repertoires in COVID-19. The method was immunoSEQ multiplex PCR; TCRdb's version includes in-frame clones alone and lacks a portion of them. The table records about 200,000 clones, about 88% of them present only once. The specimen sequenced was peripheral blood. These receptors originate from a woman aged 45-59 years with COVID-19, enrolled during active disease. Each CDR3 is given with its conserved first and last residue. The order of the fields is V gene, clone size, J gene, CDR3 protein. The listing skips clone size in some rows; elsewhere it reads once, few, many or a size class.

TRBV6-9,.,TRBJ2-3,CASSSAGFDTQYF
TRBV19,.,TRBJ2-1,CASSRGSSTYYNEQFF
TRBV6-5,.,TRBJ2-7,CASSPKRSGYEQYF
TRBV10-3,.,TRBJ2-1,CATATDSSPFGEQFF
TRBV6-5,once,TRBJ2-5,CASTRDFPLETQYF
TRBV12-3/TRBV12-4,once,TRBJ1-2,CASSRTVDGYTF
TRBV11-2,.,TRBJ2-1,CASSPRQIAHNEQFF
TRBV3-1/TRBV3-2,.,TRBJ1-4,CASARQGTEEKLFF
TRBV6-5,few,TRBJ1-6,CASNRDRLRNSPLHF
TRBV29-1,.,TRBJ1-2,CSVQRGHSNYGYTF
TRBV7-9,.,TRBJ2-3,CASSLRSKRVYTQYF
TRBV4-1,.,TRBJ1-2,CASRPPGQGRTGYTF
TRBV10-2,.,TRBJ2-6,CASHPRQGTGANVLTF
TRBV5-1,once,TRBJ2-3,CASSLVQPGLSTDTQYF
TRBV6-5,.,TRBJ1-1,CASRPDRVTSEAFF
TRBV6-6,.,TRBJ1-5,CASREGTKSNQPQHF
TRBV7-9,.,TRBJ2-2,CASSPAGELFF
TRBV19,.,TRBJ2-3,CASSIEIPRGTQYF
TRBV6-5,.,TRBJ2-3,CASSLGAGGPNTQYF
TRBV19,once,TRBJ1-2,CASSQGLVTYGYTF
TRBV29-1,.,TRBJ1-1,CSVGQGQKGFF
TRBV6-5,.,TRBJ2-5,CASSYSTAGETQYF
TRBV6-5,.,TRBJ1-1,CASSIRGYTEAFF
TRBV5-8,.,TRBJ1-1,CASSWVLTGGTEAFF
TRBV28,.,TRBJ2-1,CASSLRTSGGRSYNEQFF
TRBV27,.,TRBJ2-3,CASSSHRAVTDTQYF
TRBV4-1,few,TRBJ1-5,CASSHAGTGASNQPQHF
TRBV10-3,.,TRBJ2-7,CAISEQLGSPYEQYF
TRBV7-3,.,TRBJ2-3,CASSSLGTEGTQYF
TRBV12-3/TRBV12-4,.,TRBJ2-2,CASTSFLFGELFF
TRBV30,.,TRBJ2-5,CAWRLGETQYF
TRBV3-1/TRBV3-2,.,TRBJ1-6,CASSFGQPNSPLHF
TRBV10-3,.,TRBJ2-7,CAIKSGYEQYF
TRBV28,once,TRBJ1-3,CASSLFGSPSGFWGEDTIYF
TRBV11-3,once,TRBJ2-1,CASSKDRGARFF
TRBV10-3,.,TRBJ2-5,CATEGGKQETQYF
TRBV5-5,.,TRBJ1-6,CASSSDRGESPLHF
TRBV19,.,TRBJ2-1,CASRPSGGAAYNEQFF
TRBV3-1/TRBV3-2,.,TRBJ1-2,CASSLGTGSGYTF
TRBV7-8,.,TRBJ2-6,CASSLGVLGSGANVLTF
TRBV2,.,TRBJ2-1,CASRGIRREQFF
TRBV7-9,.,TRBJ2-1,CASSLVGDEQFF
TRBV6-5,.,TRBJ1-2,CASSSGQFYGYTF
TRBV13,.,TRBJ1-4,CASSLGRRGLENEKLFF
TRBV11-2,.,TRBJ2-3,CASRPGSGTQYF
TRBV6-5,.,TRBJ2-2,CASSYFGQGAGGELFF
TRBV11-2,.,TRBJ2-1,CASSLAAGGPNEQFF
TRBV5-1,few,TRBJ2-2,CASSLARGNRAGGELFF
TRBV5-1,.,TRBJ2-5,CASSLALAGDQETQYF
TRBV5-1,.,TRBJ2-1,CASSPGQEIYNEQFF
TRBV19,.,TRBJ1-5,CASSEWGSGLMVSNQPQHF
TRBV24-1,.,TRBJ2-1,CATSDRDKVHEQFF